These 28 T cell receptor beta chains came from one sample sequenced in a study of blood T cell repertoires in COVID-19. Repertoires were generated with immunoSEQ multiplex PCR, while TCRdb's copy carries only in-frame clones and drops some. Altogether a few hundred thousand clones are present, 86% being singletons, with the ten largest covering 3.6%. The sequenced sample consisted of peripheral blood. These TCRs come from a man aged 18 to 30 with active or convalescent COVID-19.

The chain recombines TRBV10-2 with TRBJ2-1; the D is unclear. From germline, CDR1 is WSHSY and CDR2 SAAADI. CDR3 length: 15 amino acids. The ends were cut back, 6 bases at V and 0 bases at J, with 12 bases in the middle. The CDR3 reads CASSADLNSYNEQFF. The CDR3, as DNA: TGCGCCAGCAGCGCCGACTTAAACTCCTACAATGAGCAGTTCTTC.

The CDR3 coding sequence is TGTGCCAGCAGTTTAAAGGACTCCCGCTCTGGAAACACCATATATTTT. Protein sequence: CASSLKDSRSGNTIYF. V usage is TRBV28 and J usage is TRBJ1-3; D ambiguous. V shed 2 bases and J shed 0 bases, with 11 bases lying between them. The CDR3 covers 16 residues. Per the germline V gene, CDR1 is MDHEN and CDR2 is SYDVKM. The full variable domain, in which reference TRBV28 and TRBJ1-3 provide the parts outside the CDR3, is DVKVTQSSRYLVKRTGEKVFLECVQDMDHENMFWYRQDPGLGLRLIYFSYDVKMKEKGDIPEGYSVSREKKERFSLILESASTNQTSMYLCASSLKDSRSGNTIYFGEGSWLTVV.

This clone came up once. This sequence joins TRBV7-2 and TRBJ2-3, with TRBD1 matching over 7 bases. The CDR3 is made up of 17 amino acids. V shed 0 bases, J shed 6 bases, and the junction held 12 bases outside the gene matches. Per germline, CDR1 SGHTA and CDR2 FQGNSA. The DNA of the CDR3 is TGTGCCAGCAGCTTAGCAGTCTCGGGACAGCCATTGGATACGCAGTATTTT. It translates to CASSLAVSGQPLDTQYF.

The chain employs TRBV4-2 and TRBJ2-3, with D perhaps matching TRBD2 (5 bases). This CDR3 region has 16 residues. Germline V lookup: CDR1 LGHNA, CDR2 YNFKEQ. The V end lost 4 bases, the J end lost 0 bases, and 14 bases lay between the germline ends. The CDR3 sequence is CASSPESGSSTDTQYF. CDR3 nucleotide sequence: TGTGCCAGCAGCCCCGAGAGCGGCTCTAGCACAGATACGCAGTATTTT.

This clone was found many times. CDR3 nucleotide sequence: TGTGCCAGCAGTTCTAGGGCGGGAAACTACGAGCAGTACTTC. It is translated as CASSSRAGNYEQYF. The genes are TRBV6-2 or TRBV6-3 and TRBJ2-7, with D possibly TRBD2 on 6 matching bases. The CDR3 has 14 amino acids. The V gene lost 4 bases and the J gene lost 3 bases, with 13 bases spanning the gap. Germline loops: CDR1 MNHEY, CDR2 SVGEGT.

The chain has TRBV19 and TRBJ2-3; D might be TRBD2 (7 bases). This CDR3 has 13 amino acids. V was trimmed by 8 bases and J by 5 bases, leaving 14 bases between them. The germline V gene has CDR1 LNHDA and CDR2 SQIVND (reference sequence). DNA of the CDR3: TGTGCCAGTGGGGGCGGGGGCAGAGATACGCAGTATTTT. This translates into CASGGGGRDTQYF.

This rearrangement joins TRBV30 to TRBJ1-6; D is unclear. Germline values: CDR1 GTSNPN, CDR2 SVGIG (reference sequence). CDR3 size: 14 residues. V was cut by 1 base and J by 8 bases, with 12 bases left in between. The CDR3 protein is CAWSGSGEDSPLHF. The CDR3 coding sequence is TGTGCCTGGAGTGGGAGCGGCGAGGATTCACCCCTCCACTTT.

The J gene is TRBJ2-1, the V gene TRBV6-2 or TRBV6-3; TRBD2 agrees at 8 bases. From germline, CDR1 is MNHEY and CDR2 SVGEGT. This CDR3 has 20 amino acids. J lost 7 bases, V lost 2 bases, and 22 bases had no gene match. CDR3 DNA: TGTGCCAGCAGTTACCGACCCTCCTTAGCGGGAATAGGTGCAAGGAATGAGCAGTTCTTC. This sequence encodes CASSYRPSLAGIGARNEQFF.

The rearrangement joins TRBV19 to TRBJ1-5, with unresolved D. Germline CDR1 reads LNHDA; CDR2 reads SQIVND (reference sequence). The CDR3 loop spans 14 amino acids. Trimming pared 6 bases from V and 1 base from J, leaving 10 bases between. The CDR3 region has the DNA TGTGCCAGTAGACGGGAGTTGAGCAATCAGCCCCAGCATTTT. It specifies CASRRELSNQPQHF.

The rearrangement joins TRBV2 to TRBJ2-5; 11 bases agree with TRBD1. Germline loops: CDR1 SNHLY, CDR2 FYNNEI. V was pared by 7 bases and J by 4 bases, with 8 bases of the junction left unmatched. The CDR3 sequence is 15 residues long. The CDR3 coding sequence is TGTGCCAGCATCTTCGAGGGGACAGGGGGAGAGACCCAGTACTTC. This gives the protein CASIFEGTGGETQYF.

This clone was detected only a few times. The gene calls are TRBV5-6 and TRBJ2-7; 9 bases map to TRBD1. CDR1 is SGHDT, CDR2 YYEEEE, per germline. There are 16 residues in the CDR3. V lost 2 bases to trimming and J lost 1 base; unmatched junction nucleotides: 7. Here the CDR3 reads CASSLKQGALSYEQYF. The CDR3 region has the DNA TGTGCCAGCAGCTTAAAACAGGGGGCCCTGTCCTACGAGCAGTACTTC.

The CDR3 reads CASSQEEDGYEQYF. Written as DNA, the CDR3 is TGTGCCAGCAGCCAAGAGGAGGACGGCTACGAGCAGTACTTC. The gene calls are TRBV3-1 (or the pseudogene TRBV3-2) and TRBJ2-7; TRBD2 is a possible D gene (5 bases). The V end was cut by 0 bases, the J end by 3 bases, with 9 bases between. CDR1 and CDR2 from the germline V gene are LGHDT and YNNKEL (reference sequence). The CDR3 length is 14 residues.

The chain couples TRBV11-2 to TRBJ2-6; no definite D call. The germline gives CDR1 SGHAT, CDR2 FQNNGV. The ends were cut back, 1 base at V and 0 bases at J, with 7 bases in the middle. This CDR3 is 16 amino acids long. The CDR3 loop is CASSLGDYSGANVLTF. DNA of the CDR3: TGTGCCAGCAGCTTAGGCGATTACTCTGGGGCCAACGTCCTGACTTTC.

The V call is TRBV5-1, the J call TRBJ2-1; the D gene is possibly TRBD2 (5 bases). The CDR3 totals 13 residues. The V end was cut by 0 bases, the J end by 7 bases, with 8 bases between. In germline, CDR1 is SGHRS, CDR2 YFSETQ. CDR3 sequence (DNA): TGCGCCAGCAGCTTGGTTCGGGGAAATGAGCAGTTCTTC. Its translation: CASSLVRGNEQFF.

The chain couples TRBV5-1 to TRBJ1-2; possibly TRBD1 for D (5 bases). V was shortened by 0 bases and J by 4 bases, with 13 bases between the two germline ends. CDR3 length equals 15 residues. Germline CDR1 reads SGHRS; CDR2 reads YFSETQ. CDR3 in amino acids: CASSLVGREGYGYTF. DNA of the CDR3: TGCGCCAGCAGCTTGGTTGGCAGGGAAGGCTATGGCTACACCTTC.

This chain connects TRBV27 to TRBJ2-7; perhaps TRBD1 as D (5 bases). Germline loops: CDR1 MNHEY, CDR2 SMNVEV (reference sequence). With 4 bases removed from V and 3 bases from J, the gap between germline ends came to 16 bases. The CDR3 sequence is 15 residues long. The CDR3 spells CASSSLQTANYEQYF. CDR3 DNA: TGTGCCAGCAGTTCTCTACAGACAGCTAACTACGAGCAGTACTTC.

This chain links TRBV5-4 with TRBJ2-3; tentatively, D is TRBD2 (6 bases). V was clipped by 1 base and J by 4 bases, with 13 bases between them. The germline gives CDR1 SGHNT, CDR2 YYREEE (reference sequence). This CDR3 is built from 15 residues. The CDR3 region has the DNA TGTGCCAGCAGCTTGAGCGGCGGGGAATCAGATACGCAGTATTTT. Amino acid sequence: CASSLSGGESDTQYF.

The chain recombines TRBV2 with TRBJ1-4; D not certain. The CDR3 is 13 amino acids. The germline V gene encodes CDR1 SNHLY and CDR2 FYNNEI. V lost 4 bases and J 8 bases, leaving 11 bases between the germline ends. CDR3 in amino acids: CASSGEAREKLFF. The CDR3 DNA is TGTGCCAGCAGTGGGGAGGCGCGCGAAAAACTGTTTTTT.

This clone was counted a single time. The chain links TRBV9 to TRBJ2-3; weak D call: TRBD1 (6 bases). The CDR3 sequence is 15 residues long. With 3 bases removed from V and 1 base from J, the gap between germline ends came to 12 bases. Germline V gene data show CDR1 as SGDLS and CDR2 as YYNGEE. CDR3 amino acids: CASSARHRGTDTQYF. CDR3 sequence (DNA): TGTGCCAGCAGCGCCCGTCACAGGGGCACAGATACGCAGTATTTT.

CDR3 sequence: CASSWGQNNEQFF. Written as DNA, the CDR3 is TGCGCCAGCAGCTGGGGACAGAACAATGAGCAGTTCTTC. V is TRBV5-1 and J is TRBJ2-1; 7 positions agree with TRBD1. The CDR3 extends over 13 amino acids. Germline V gene data show CDR1 as SGHRS and CDR2 as YFSETQ. The J segment lost 5 bases and the V segment lost 3 bases, leaving 2 bases of the junction unmatched.

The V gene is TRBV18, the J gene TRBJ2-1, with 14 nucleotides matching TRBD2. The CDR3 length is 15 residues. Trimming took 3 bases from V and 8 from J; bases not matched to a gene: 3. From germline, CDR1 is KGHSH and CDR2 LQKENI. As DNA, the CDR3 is TGTGCCAGCTCACCGGGACTAGCGGGAGATGATGAGCAGTTCTTC. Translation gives CASSPGLAGDDEQFF.

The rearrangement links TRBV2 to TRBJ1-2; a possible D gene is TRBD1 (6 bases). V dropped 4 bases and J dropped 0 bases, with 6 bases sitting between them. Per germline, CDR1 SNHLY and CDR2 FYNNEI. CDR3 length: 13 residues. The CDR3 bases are TGTGCCAGCAGTGGGACAGCTAACTATGGCTACACCTTC. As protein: CASSGTANYGYTF.

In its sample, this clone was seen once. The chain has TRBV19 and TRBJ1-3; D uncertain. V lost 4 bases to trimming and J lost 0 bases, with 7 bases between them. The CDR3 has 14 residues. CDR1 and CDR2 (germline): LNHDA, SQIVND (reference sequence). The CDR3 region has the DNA TGTGCCAGTAGTACAGGATACTCTGGAAACACCATATATTTT. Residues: CASSTGYSGNTIYF.

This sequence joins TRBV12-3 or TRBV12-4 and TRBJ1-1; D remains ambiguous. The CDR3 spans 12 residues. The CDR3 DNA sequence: TGTAACTCCCTGCAGGAGGACACTGAAGCTTTCTTT. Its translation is CNSLQEDTEAFF.

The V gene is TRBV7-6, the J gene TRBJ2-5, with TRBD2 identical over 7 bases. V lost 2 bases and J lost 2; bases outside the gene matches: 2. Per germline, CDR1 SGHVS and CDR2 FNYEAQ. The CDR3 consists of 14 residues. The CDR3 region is CASSLLAAQETQYF. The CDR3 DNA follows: TGTGCCAGCAGCTTACTAGCGGCTCAAGAGACCCAGTACTTC.

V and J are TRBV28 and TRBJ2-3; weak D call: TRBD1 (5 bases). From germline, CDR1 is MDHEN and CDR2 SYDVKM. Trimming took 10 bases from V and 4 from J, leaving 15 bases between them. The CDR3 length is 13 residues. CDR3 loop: CATEGVPADTQYF. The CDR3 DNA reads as TGTGCCACCGAAGGGGTACCCGCAGATACGCAGTATTTT.

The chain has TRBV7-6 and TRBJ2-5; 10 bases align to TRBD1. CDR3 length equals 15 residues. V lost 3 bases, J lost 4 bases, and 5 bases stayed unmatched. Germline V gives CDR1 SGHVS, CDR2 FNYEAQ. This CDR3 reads CASSLTGGGGETQYF. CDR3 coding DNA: TGTGCCAGCAGCTTGACAGGGGGCGGGGGAGAGACCCAGTACTTC.

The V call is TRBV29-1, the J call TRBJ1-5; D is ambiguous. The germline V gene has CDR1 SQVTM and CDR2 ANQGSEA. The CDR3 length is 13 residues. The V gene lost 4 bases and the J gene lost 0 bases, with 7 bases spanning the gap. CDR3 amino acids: CSVVEYSNQPQHF. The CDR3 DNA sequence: TGCAGCGTTGTGGAGTATAGCAATCAGCCCCAGCATTTT.